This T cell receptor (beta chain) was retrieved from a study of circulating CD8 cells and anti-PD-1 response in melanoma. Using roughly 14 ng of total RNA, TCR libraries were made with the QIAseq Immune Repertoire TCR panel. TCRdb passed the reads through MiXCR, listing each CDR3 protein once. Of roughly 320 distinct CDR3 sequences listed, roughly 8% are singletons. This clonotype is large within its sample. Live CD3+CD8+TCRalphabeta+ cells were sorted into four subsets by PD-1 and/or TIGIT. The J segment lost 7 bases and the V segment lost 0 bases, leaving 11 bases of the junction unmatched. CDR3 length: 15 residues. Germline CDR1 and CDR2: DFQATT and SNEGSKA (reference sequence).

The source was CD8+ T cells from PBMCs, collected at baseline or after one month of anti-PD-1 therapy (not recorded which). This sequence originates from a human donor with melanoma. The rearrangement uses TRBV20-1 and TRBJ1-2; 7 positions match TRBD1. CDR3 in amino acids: CSARDPWTGPGGYTF. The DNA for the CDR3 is TGCAGTGCTAGAGATCCGTGGACAGGCCCTGGTGGCTACACCTTC.